One sample yielded the 11 T cell receptor beta chains listed below, sequenced in a study of blood T cell repertoires in COVID-19. Profiling relied on immunoSEQ multiplex PCR, and the TCRdb table lists in-frame clones only, not all of them. This table holds tens of thousands of clones, more than 75% found once. The sequenced material came from peripheral blood. These receptors originate from a man in his fifties or sixties with active or convalescent COVID-19.

This clone has only one observation. The rearrangement uses TRBV5-1 and TRBJ1-1; maybe TRBD1 (6 bases). The CDR3 runs 14 residues. The V end lost 0 bases, the J end lost 3 bases, and 9 bases lay between the germline ends. Germline assignment: CDR1 SGHRS and CDR2 YFSETQ. This chain's CDR3 is CASSLASGDTEAFF. CDR3 coding DNA: TGCGCCAGCAGCTTGGCCTCAGGGGACACTGAAGCTTTCTTT.

J is TRBJ2-1 and V is TRBV3-1 (or the pseudogene TRBV3-2); TRBD2 is a possible D gene (7 bases). Germline V gives CDR1 LGHDT, CDR2 YNNKEL (reference sequence). This CDR3 has 15 residues. Trimming took 1 base from V and 3 from J, leaving 10 bases between them. The CDR3 reads CASSQARGGYNEQFF. The CDR3 DNA reads TGTGCCAGCAGCCAAGCTAGGGGGGGCTACAATGAGCAGTTCTTC.

The V and J genes are TRBV7-9 and TRBJ1-4, with TRBD1 matching 8 bases. In germline, CDR1 is SEHNR, CDR2 FQNEAQ (reference sequence). The CDR3 is 16 amino acids. With 4 bases clipped from V and 7 bases from J, the junction kept 11 bases outside the gene matches. The CDR3 protein is CASSSSRGPLGEKLFF. CDR3 DNA sequence: TGTGCCAGCAGCTCATCCAGGGGGCCCTTGGGTGAAAAACTGTTTTTT.

This sequence joins TRBV27 and TRBJ1-5; D is possibly TRBD1 (6 bases). Trimming removed 2 bases at V and 4 bases at J, with 9 bases between. Germline V lookup: CDR1 MNHEY, CDR2 SMNVEV (reference sequence). The CDR3 contains 14 residues. In nucleotides, the CDR3 is TGTGCCAGCAGTTTAGTCGGACAGAATCAGCCCCAGCATTTT. The encoded protein is CASSLVGQNQPQHF.

This clone has a single count. V usage is TRBV2 and J usage is TRBJ1-3; 7 bases fit TRBD1. Trimming took 5 bases from V and 2 from J; bases not matched to a gene: 6. The V gene's germline CDR1 is SNHLY and CDR2 FYNNEI. The CDR3 sequence is 15 residues long. In DNA, the CDR3 is TGTGCCAGCAGTCCCGCAGGGGGTGCTGGAAACACCATATATTTT. Translated, it gives CASSPAGGAGNTIYF.

This chain connects TRBV6-5 to TRBJ1-2, with a weak D call TRBD1 (6 bases). Germline CDR1 reads MNHEY; CDR2 reads SVGAGI. The CDR3 has 15 residues. Deletions cut 7 bases from V and 3 bases from J, with 18 bases between. DNA of the CDR3: TGTGCCAGCACCGAATCGGCACAGGGCTACTATGGCTACACCTTC. Protein: CASTESAQGYYGYTF.

This clone was found once. The V gene is TRBV5-1, the J gene TRBJ1-1; 7 nucleotides line up with TRBD1. Trimming took 4 bases from V and 5 from J; bases not matched to a gene: 8. The CDR3 is 14 amino acids. The germline V gene has CDR1 SGHRS and CDR2 YFSETQ. In DNA, the CDR3 is TGCGCCAGCAGCCGACAGGGTGGGGGTACTGAAGCTTTCTTT. Its protein is CASSRQGGGTEAFF.

CDR3 region: CASSPVNSNQPQHF. CDR3 bases: TGTGCCAGTAGTCCAGTCAATAGCAATCAGCCCCAGCATTTT. The chain carries TRBV19 and TRBJ1-5; no firm D call. V was trimmed by 5 bases and J by 0 bases, leaving 8 bases between them. The CDR3 extends over 14 amino acids. Per germline, CDR1 LNHDA and CDR2 SQIVND (reference sequence).

The chain recombines TRBV29-1 with TRBJ1-2; TRBD1 aligns across 9 bases. Germline CDR1 and CDR2: SQVTM and ANQGSEA. The junction had 11 bases not matched to a gene; V was cut back by 5 bases and J by 7 bases. This CDR3 has 14 residues. CDR3 sequence: CSVLATTGGSGYTF. CDR3 sequence (DNA): TGCAGCGTTCTCGCCACTACAGGGGGCTCTGGCTACACCTTC. Full variable domain (remainder filled in from reference TRBV29-1 and TRBJ1-2): SAVISQKPSRDICQRGTSLTIQCQVDSQVTMMFWYRQQPGQSLTLIATANQGSEATYESGFVIDKFPISRPNLTFSTLTVSNMSPEDSSIYLCSVLATTGGSGYTFGSGTRLTVV.

The chain carries TRBV2 and TRBJ2-3, with 7 bases aligning to TRBD1. The CDR3 contains 14 residues. V gave up 6 bases and J gave up 2 bases; unmatched junction bases: 5. Germline CDR1 SNHLY, CDR2 FYNNEI. CDR3 in DNA: TGTGCCAGCAGCAAAGACAGGGACACAGATACGCAGTATTTT. It encodes CASSKDRDTDTQYF.

With respect to this clone: The sample contains more than one DNA sequence encoding this CDR3. The V and J genes are TRBV7-9 and TRBJ1-2, with 9 bases matching TRBD1. Germline trimming cut 2 bases from V and 3 bases from J; bases unmatched to any gene: 4. The CDR3 covers 15 residues. Germline CDR1 SEHNR, CDR2 FQNEAQ (reference sequence). CDR3 residues: CASSLIRDRDYGYTF. CDR3 DNA: TGTGCCAGCAGCTTAATCCGGGACAGGGACTATGGCTACACCTTC.